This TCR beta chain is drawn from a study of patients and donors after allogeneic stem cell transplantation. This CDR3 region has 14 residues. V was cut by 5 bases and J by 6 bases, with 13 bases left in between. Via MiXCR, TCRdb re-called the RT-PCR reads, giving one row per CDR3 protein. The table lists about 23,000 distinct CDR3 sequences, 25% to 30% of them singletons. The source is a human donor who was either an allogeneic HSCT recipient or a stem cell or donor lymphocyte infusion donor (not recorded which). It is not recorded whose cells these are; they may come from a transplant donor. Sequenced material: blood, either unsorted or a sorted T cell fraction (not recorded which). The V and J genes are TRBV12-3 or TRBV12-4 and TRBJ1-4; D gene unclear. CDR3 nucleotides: TGTGCCAGCAGTGCCTCCGGGAGGGATGAAAAACTGTTTTTT. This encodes CASSASGRDEKLFF.